The next 20 T cell receptor beta chains were all read from a single sample in a study of cytomegalovirus exposure and HLA in healthy donors. The PCR had 60 Vbeta and 13 Jbeta primers. Using immunoSEQ multiplex PCR, the repertoire was profiled, and TCRdb retains in-frame clones only, with some absent. The sample records roughly 59,000 clones, approximately 74% being singletons. Source material: PBMCs. Receptors originate from a man in his forties or fifties in good health and CMV-seropositive.

This clone was counted only a few times. Sequence at one end of the junction differs from germline and may be a read error. The chain carries TRBV7-9 and TRBJ2-3, with D perhaps matching TRBD1 (5 bases). Per the germline V gene, CDR1 is SEHNR and CDR2 is FQNEAQ (reference sequence). The CDR3 length is 16 residues. The DNA for the CDR3 is TGTTCCAGCAGCCGACCAAATACAGGCAGCACAGATACGCAGTATTTT. It encodes CSSSRPNTGSTDTQYF.

This clone was detected a few times. V is TRBV7-3 and J is TRBJ2-2, with 13 bases identical to TRBD2. Germline CDR1 SGHTA, CDR2 FQGTGA. This CDR3 contains 16 residues. V lost 5 bases to trimming and J lost 6 bases; unmatched junction nucleotides: 6. CDR3 sequence (DNA): TGTGCCAGCAGCCCGGGGACTAGCGGGATTCCCGGGGAGCTGTTTTTT. Translation: CASSPGTSGIPGELFF. Looking up the rest from reference TRBV7-3 and TRBJ2-2 gives the full variable domain: GAGVSQTPSNKVTEKGKYVELRCDPISGHTALYWYRQSLGQGPEFLIYFQGTGAADDSGLPNDRFFAVRPEGSVSTLKIQRTERGDSAVYLCASSPGTSGIPGELFFGEGSRLTVL.

CDR3 sequence reads: CASSLNGFVPRGGYTF. DNA of the CDR3: TGTGCCAGCAGCTTAAACGGTTTCGTCCCCAGGGGTGGCTACACCTTC. V and J are TRBV7-2 and TRBJ1-2, with D perhaps matching TRBD1 (6 bases). The CDR3 length is 16 residues. Per germline, CDR1 SGHTA and CDR2 FQGNSA. Trimming cost V 2 bases and J 7 bases, with 20 bases left between them.

This clone appeared a few times. The chain links TRBV28 to TRBJ2-1; 11 nucleotides agree with TRBD2. CDR3 size: 16 residues. Germline CDR1 and CDR2: MDHEN and SYDVKM. V shed 3 bases, J shed 7 bases, and the junction held 8 bases outside the gene matches. The CDR3 loop reads CASSLGSGRARNEQFF. The CDR3 region has the DNA TGTGCCAGCAGTTTGGGTAGCGGGAGGGCCAGGAATGAGCAGTTCTTC.

The sample holds one count of this clone. DNA for the CDR3: TGTGCCAGCTCACAGGGGGCGAGCAATCAGCCCCAGCATTTT. This translates into CASSQGASNQPQHF. The chain employs TRBV18 and TRBJ1-5, with 7 bases aligning to TRBD1. The germline gives CDR1 KGHSH, CDR2 LQKENI. This CDR3 comprises 14 residues. Losses at the gene ends were 4 bases for V and 1 base for J; bases not matched to a gene: 1.

The chain recombines TRBV7-6 with TRBJ1-1, with TRBD1 identical over 9 bases. Germline trimming cut 1 base from V and 2 bases from J; bases unmatched to any gene: 5. This CDR3 spans 16 amino acids. From germline, CDR1 is SGHVS and CDR2 FNYEAQ. CDR3 DNA: TGTGCCAGCAGCTTAGGTGGGGACAGGGCTAACACTGAAGCTTTCTTT. It specifies CASSLGGDRANTEAFF. Filled out from reference TRBV7-6 and TRBJ1-1, the complete variable domain reads GAGVSQSPRYKVTKRGQDVALRCDPISGHVSLYWYRQALGQGPEFLTYFNYEAQQDKSGLPNDRFSAERPEGSISTLTIQRTEQRDSAMYRCASSLGGDRANTEAFFGQGTRLTVV.

The chain uses TRBV14 and TRBJ2-5; tentatively, D is TRBD1 (6 bases). Trimming shortened V by 0 bases and J by 4 bases, and 15 bases separated the two germline ends. The CDR3 contains 16 residues. Germline CDR1 SGHDN, CDR2 FVKESK. CDR3 sequence: CASSQEGASITETQYF. CDR3 in DNA: TGTGCCAGCAGCCAAGAGGGGGCCTCAATAACAGAGACCCAGTACTTC.

The chain links TRBV7-2 to TRBJ2-5; weak D call: TRBD2 (7 bases). CDR1 and CDR2 from the germline V gene are SGHTA and FQGNSA. This CDR3 has 15 residues. V lost 5 bases and J lost 5, with 18 bases in between. CDR3 sequence reads: CASSQGWGGRETQYF. The CDR3 DNA reads as TGTGCCAGCAGCCAGGGGTGGGGAGGGCGGGAGACCCAGTACTTC.

V gene TRBV13 combines with J gene TRBJ2-5; the match to TRBD2 covers 11 bases. J was trimmed by 3 bases and V by 5 bases; bases with no gene match: 8. This CDR3 is built from 16 residues. Germline V CDR1 and CDR2: PRHDT, FYEKMQ (reference sequence). The CDR3 protein is CASSAGLAGGKETQYF. CDR3 in DNA: TGTGCCAGCAGCGCCGGACTAGCGGGTGGGAAAGAGACCCAGTACTTC.

This clone was observed a few times. This chain joins TRBV7-2 and TRBJ2-3; 14 bases fit TRBD2. Germline V gene lookup returns CDR1 SGHTA and CDR2 FQGNSA. The CDR3 consists of 17 residues. V trimming: 2 bases; J trimming: 6 bases; junction bases outside the gene matches: 7. DNA of the CDR3: TGTGCCAGCAGCTTACAGGGGACTAGCGGGAGTAGGGATACGCAGTATTTT. It translates to CASSLQGTSGSRDTQYF.

A word on this clone: The junction does not match germline at one end; this may be a read error. The chain has TRBV10-1 and TRBJ2-7; perhaps TRBD1 as D (6 bases). The germline CDR1 and CDR2 sequences are WNHNN and SYGVQD (reference sequence). The length of the CDR3 is 11 residues. In nucleotides, the CDR3 is TGCGCCAGCAGTGATAGGGACAAAAGGCACTTC. Encoded protein: CASSDRDKRHF.

The J gene is TRBJ1-4, the V gene TRBV7-2, with no clear D. The length of the CDR3 is 14 residues. CDR1 is SGHTA and CDR2 is FQGNSA in the germline V gene. V was trimmed by 3 bases and J by 4 bases, leaving 9 bases between them. The CDR3 reads CASSLRAVNEKLFF. The CDR3 bases are TGTGCCAGCAGCTTGAGGGCAGTTAATGAAAAACTGTTTTTT.

The chain links TRBV27 to TRBJ2-2; 10 nucleotides line up with TRBD2. Germline V gene lookup returns CDR1 MNHEY and CDR2 SMNVEV (reference sequence). CDR3 length equals 14 residues. The trim removed 8 bases at V and 4 bases at J, leaving 4 bases unmatched. CDR3 region: CASRLAGPTGELFF. In DNA, the CDR3 is TGTGCCAGCCGACTAGCGGGTCCCACCGGGGAGCTGTTTTTT.

This clone appeared once. The rearrangement links TRBV5-1 to TRBJ2-5; tentative D call: TRBD1 (5 bases). The CDR3 consists of 14 residues. Trimming shortened V by 4 bases and J by 5 bases, and 15 bases separated the two germline ends. Germline CDR1 SGHRS, CDR2 YFSETQ. The DNA for the CDR3 is TGCGCCAGCAGCCCGACAGACGCCCAGGAGACCCAGTACTTC. It encodes CASSPTDAQETQYF.

The gene calls are TRBV30 and TRBJ2-1; 8 bases agree with TRBD2. This CDR3 has 12 amino acids. V shed 7 bases, J shed 4 bases, and the junction held 3 bases outside the gene matches. CDR1 is GTSNPN and CDR2 is SVGIG in the germline V gene (reference sequence). The CDR3 sequence is CAFTSGYNEQFF. CDR3 bases: TGTGCCTTTACTAGCGGTTACAATGAGCAGTTCTTC.

The CDR3 spells CASARGSTDTQYF. The CDR3 DNA reads TGTGCCAGTGCCAGGGGAAGCACAGATACGCAGTATTTT. J is TRBJ2-3 and V is TRBV7-8; possibly TRBD1 for D (6 bases). Trimming took off 9 bases at V and 0 bases at J, with 10 bases between the two ends. The CDR3 is 13 residues long. Germline assignment: CDR1 SGHVS and CDR2 FQNEAQ.

This clone came up a few times. The chain recombines TRBV11-2 with TRBJ2-1; 8 nucleotides line up with TRBD1. Germline CDR1 is SGHAT and CDR2 is FQNNGV. The CDR3 is made up of 17 amino acids. V lost 4 bases to trimming and J lost 2 bases; unmatched junction nucleotides: 10. The chain's CDR3 is CASSSNRDRYPYNEQFF. The CDR3 nucleotides are TGTGCCAGCAGCTCTAACCGGGACAGGTACCCCTACAATGAGCAGTTCTTC.

The rearrangement joins TRBV6-5 to TRBJ2-7; 7 bases match TRBD1. V gave up 0 bases and J gave up 6 bases; unmatched junction bases: 8. This CDR3 comprises 15 residues. Germline CDR1 and CDR2: MNHEY and SVGAGI. CDR3: CASSYSFDRVGEQYF. DNA of the CDR3: TGTGCCAGCAGTTACTCATTTGACAGGGTGGGCGAGCAGTACTTC.

A single count supports this clone. This chain uses TRBV9 with TRBJ1-2; possible D gene TRBD1, 5 bases. There are 13 residues in the CDR3. Trimming removed 0 bases at V and 7 bases at J, with 10 bases between. Germline CDR1 is SGDLS and CDR2 is YYNGEE. The CDR3 here is CASSVEQELGYTF. The CDR3 nucleotides read TGTGCCAGCAGCGTAGAACAGGAGCTTGGCTACACCTTC.

This sequence joins TRBV5-1 and TRBJ1-4; D remains ambiguous. The CDR3 is 14 amino acids. CDR1 is SGHRS, CDR2 YFSETQ, per germline. Trimming left V 5 bases short and J 4 bases short, with 12 bases between. The CDR3 DNA is TGCGCCAGCAGTTTAGTGGGGAGTAATGAAAAACTGTTTTTT. Its protein product is CASSLVGSNEKLFF.